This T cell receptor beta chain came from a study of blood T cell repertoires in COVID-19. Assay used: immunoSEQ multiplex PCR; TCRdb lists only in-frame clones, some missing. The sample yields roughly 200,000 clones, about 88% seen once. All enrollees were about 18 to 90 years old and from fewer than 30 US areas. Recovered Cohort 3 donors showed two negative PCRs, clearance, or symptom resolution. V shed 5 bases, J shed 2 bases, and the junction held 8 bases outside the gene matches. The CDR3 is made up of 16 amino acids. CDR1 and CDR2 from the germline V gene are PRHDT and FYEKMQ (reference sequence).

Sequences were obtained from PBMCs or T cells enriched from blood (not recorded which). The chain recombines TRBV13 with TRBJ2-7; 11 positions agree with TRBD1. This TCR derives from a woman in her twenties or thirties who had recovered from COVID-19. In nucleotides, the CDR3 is TGTGCCAGCAGCCCCGCGTTGGGACAGGGGGCCTACGAGCAGTACTTC. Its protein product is CASSPALGQGAYEQYF.